The entry that follows covers one TCR beta chain sequence. The record originates from a study of blood T cell repertoires in COVID-19. Study summary: Researchers got acute and convalescent COVID-19 samples from the United States, Italy and Spain. PBMCs, B-cell-depleted T cells, or T cells provided the cDNA or gDNA that made up the material.

Across roughly 25 US areas, participants ranged in age from roughly 18 to 89 years. V was trimmed by 4 bases and J by 0 bases, leaving 6 bases between them. The CDR3 has 13 amino acids. Germline V gene lookup returns CDR1 SGHVS and CDR2 FNYEAQ. Per the study methods: Amplifying reference gene primers gave estimates of nucleated cell counts. TCRdb's copy holds only in-frame clones and misses some; the assay was immunoSEQ multiplex PCR. V and J calls and clone size are given by that table; D and trimming were obtained from the DNA. The table shows hundreds of thousands of clones, with roughly nine tenths occurring only once.

The chain carries TRBV7-6 and TRBJ1-1; D unresolved. The sequence was obtained from a woman between 45 and 60 years old in a cohort exposed to, infected with or recovered from COVID-19 (not recorded which). The sequencing sample was made of PBMCs or T cells enriched from blood (not recorded which). CDR3 sequence reads: CASSSGMNTEAFF. The CDR3 bases are TGTGCCAGCAGCTCTGGCATGAACACTGAAGCTTTCTTT.